This note documents a single TCR beta chain sequence. Its antigen is not yet known. One base away there is no much larger clone; base qualities are not given. CD8 naive samples were obtained by positive selection for CCR7 among CD45RO-negative cells, yielding a CD45RA+CCR7+ population from which TemRA cells were excluded. Donors were healthy HIV-negative adults with no recently reported acute infections or vaccinations. Every donor was a Caucasian adult living in Nashville, Tennessee, USA. After blood collection by leukapheresis, PBMCs were isolated using Ficoll-Histopaque density gradient centrifugation and then cryopreserved in the vapor phase of liquid nitrogen. Analytical flow cytometry was used to check the purity and quantity of every magnetically sorted T cell population. Each sorted fraction had its genomic DNA isolated and then quantified by UV absorbance on a Nanodrop 2000c. TCR CDR3 regions were amplified from genomic DNA by multiplex PCR using the deep immunoSEQ assay. Genomic DNA extracted from each cell subset was distributed evenly over all wells of several immunoSEQ 96-well plates, and each plate served as one replicate. For sorted subsets, about 220 ng of genomic DNA, equivalent to tens of thousands of T cell genomes, went into each replicate PCR. The purified libraries were quantified using a Qubit 3.0 fluorometer, sized with a Bioanalyzer 2100, and then quantified again using the KAPA Library Quantification kit. Every immunoSEQ 96-well plate was sequenced on a dedicated single-read 150-cycle Illumina NextSeq 550 flow cell. The paper's data handling went like this. The immunoSEQ output contained only junctional sequences without quality scores, so filtering could not match that applied to full-length reads. To assign V/J genes and CDR3, sequences were annotated against IMGT germline references using PyIR, a Python wrapper for IgBLAST v1.9. Reads were removed for weak V/J assignments (E-value above 1e-6), missing CDR3, stop codons, out-of-frame junctions, or ambiguous translated residues. V3J clonotypes were defined by identical inferred V gene, J gene, and CDR3 amino acid sequence. The percentage overlap between two repertoires was calculated by dividing the number of shared unique clonotypes by the size of the smaller repertoire. Three approaches were used to assess repertoire richness: RTK rarefaction, the Chao1 estimator, and Recon v2.1 estimates of unobserved clonotypes. For all TCRbeta clonotypes obtained by the gDNA method from a few donors, generation probabilities were computed with OLGA. TCRdb mirrors the immuneACCESS table, restricted to in-frame sequences. Some clones are absent from its copies; in checked studies, under half trace to an unresolved V gene, and the reason for the others is unknown. The V and J calls and clone size are taken from that table; D and trimming were inferred from the DNA. The sample table records approximately 810,000 clones; around 93% of these occur just once. The ten top clones hold less than 25% of the sample.

This record belongs to a study of shared clonotypes between healthy human individuals (dated by TCRdb to about 2020). Concerning the study at large: Three men and two women, aged 18 to 49 years, made up the cohort. To estimate repertoire size and how much clonotypes are shared between individuals, the study performed deep sequencing of blood TCR repertoires from roughly five healthy adults. Leukapheresis yielded between about 0.94 and 9.5 billion PBMCs per donor. For each donor, CD4 naive and CD4 memory were each run on three plates, CD8 naive on two plates, and CD8 memory on one plate. Different laboratories and diverse techniques were used to prepare libraries and sequence TCR repertoires, to increase sequencing depth and limit assay-specific biases.

General findings and caveats noted by the study authors: Based on pairwise subsampling, the degree of clonotype sharing among donors was expected to be affected by sequencing depth. Sampling was restricted to blood, and TCR repertoires in tissues likely differ from the TCR repertoires found in blood. Higher generation probabilities were observed for clonotypes shared by all four sorted-subset donors than for non-shared clonotypes. Rarefaction of sorted-subset datasets indicated incomplete sequencing despite the large sequencing depth. Sharing across a few donors was observed for approximately 5% of naive CD4, about 3.2% of naive CD8, about 2.3% of memory CD4, and roughly 0.4% of memory CD8 clonotypes. Larger estimated clonotype richness was generally found for naive subsets than for memory subsets. Because the study included only a small number of donors, the genetic and exposure-history diversity represented was limited.

Sequencing input: naive CD8+ T cells sorted from blood. The cell subset or site label corresponds to: CD45RA+CCR7+. The receptor was derived from a man aged 30 to 39 in good health.

The CDR3 sequence is CASSSQGPYNEQFF. The base sequence is TGTGCCAGCAGTTCACAGGGCCCCTACAATGAGCAGTTCTTC. The chain links TRBV27 with TRBJ2-1, and the D gene may be TRBD1, 6 bases matching. V and J lose 4 bases and 2 bases, and a span of 9 bases separates them. Based on the germline V gene (reference sequence), the CDR1 and CDR2 sequences are MNHEY and SMNVEV. There are 14 amino acids in the CDR3, from cysteine to phenylalanine inclusive. The kept DNA is CDR3 alone, 42 bases in frame from the first base.